The next 4 T cell receptor beta chains were all read from a single sample in a study of a mutant IDH1 vaccine in newly diagnosed glioma listed by TCRdb under 2021. Library prep was done by the immunoSEQ multiplex PCR assay. TCRdb retrieved this table from immuneACCESS and kept in-frame rearrangements only. Not all clones are present; in checked studies, unresolved V genes account for under half, and no reason is known for the remainder. This sample gives approximately 45,000 clones in total; around 90% of them show up just once. The ten largest clones take up around 5.7% of the sample. According to the study, the label for this sample's time point signals: week 35, safety follow-up. Each vaccine dose, consisting of 300 ug of a 20-mer mutant IDH1 peptide in Montanide, was administered subcutaneously with topical imiquimod. What these receptors recognize is not known. The source material was PBMCs, sampled from a glioma patient whose treatment included an IDH1 peptide vaccine. These TCRs come from a woman between 35 and 50 years old with glioma.

The chain employs TRBV15 and TRBJ1-5; D is uncertain. The germline V gene encodes CDR1 LNHNV and CDR2 YYDKDF (reference sequence). V shed 0 bases and J shed 4 bases, with 13 bases lying between them. The CDR3 has 16 residues. Here the CDR3 DNA reads TGTGCCACCAGCAGAGATCGGGCTGGGTCAAATCAGCCCCAGCATTTT. Its translation is CATSRDRAGSNQPQHF.

The chain joins TRBV5-4 to TRBJ2-3; no clear D gene. The CDR3 is made up of 15 amino acids. V was shortened by 1 base and J by 5 bases, with 14 bases between the two germline ends. CDR1 SGHNT and CDR2 YYREEE come from the germline V gene (reference sequence). The CDR3 region is CASSLRVSPGDTQYF. The CDR3 coding sequence is TGTGCCAGCAGCTTGCGTGTAAGCCCAGGAGATACGCAGTATTTT.

This rearrangement joins TRBV30 to TRBJ1-2; D ambiguous. Germline-derived CDR1 and CDR2 are GTSNPN and SVGIG (reference sequence). The V and J ends lost 3 bases and 1 base respectively, with 12 bases between them. The CDR3 runs to 14 residues. Written as DNA, the CDR3 is TGTGCCTGGAGAAGAAGAGGGCGTAACTATGGCTACACCTTC. Translation gives CAWRRRGRNYGYTF.

The chain carries TRBV7-9 and TRBJ2-5; 12 nucleotides line up with TRBD1. Per the germline V gene, CDR1 is SEHNR and CDR2 is FQNEAQ (reference sequence). The CDR3 has 15 amino acids. The junction had 7 bases not matched to a gene; V was cut back by 5 bases and J by 6 bases. CDR3 amino acids: CASSLGTGGWKTQYF. CDR3 bases: TGTGCCAGCAGCCTAGGGACAGGGGGCTGGAAGACCCAGTACTTC.